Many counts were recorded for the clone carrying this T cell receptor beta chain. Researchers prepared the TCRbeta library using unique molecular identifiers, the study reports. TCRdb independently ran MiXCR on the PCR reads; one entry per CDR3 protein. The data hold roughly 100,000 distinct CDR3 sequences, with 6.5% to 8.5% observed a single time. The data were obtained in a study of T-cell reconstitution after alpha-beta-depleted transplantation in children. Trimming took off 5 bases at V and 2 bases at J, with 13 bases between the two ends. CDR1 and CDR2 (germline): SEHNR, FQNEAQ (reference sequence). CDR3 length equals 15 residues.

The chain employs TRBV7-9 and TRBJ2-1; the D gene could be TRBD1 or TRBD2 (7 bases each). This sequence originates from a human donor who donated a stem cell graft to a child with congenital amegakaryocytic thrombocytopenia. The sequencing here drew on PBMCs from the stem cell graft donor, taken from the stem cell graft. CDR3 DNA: TGTGCCAGCAGCGGGGAGGGACAGACCTACAATGAGCAGTTCTTC. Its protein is CASSGEGQTYNEQFF.